A selection of T cell receptor beta chains follows, all from one sample in a study of blood T cell repertoires in COVID-19. The table came from immunoSEQ multiplex PCR; TCRdb's copy has only in-frame clones and leaves some out. The table records over 350,000 clones, 80% to 90% of them present only once. The sequencing sample was made of PBMCs or T cells enriched from blood (not recorded which). Receptors originate from a woman aged 50 to 60 who had recovered from COVID-19. The CDR3 runs from the conserved cysteine through the conserved F or W. The D gene is left open where the match is weak. A row's size may be missing; if present it is once, few, many or a size class.

CASSGQGNTEAFF	TGTGCCAGCAGCGGACAGGGGAACACTGAAGCTTTCTTT	TRBV12-3/TRBV12-4	TRBJ1-1	TRBD1	NA
CASSQVAQISYNEQFF	TGTGCCAGCAGCCAAGTGGCACAGATCTCCTACAATGAGCAGTTCTTC	TRBV4-2	TRBJ2-1	NA	NA
CASSATGPDTQYF	TGTGCCAGCAGTGCGACAGGGCCAGATACGCAGTATTTT	TRBV6-2/TRBV6-3	TRBJ2-3	TRBD1	NA
CASSLTSGGGKETQYF	TGTGCCAGCAGCCTCACTAGCGGGGGTGGGAAAGAGACCCAGTACTTC	TRBV7-9	TRBJ2-5	TRBD2	NA
CASSPQTGAYGYTF	TGTGCCAGCAGCCCCCAGACAGGGGCCTATGGCTACACCTTC	TRBV11-2	TRBJ1-2	TRBD1	NA
CSASRGNTEAFF	TGCAGTGCTAGTAGGGGGAACACTGAAGCTTTCTTT	TRBV20-1	TRBJ1-1	NA	few
CASSHARTGVGYTF	TGCGCCAGCAGCCATGCTCGGACAGGGGTTGGCTACACCTTC	TRBV4-3	TRBJ1-2	TRBD1	NA
CASSLIVNTEAFF	TGTGCCAGCAGCTTAATAGTGAACACTGAAGCTTTCTTT	TRBV7-3	TRBJ1-1	NA	NA
CASRGQSLEPQHF	TGTGCCAGCAGGGGACAGTCGTTGGAGCCCCAGCATTTT	TRBV6-5	TRBJ1-5	TRBD1	NA
CASSSDRTGGGTEAFF	TGTGCCAGCTCATCGGACCGGACAGGGGGAGGCACTGAAGCTTTCTTT	TRBV18	TRBJ1-1	TRBD1	few
CASSPSGTSGYEQYF	TGTGCCAGCAGCCCCTCCGGGACTAGCGGCTACGAGCAGTACTTC	TRBV7-2	TRBJ2-7	TRBD2	NA
CATSRDSGGVYEQYF	TGTGCCACCAGCAGAGATAGCGGGGGGGTCTACGAGCAGTACTTC	TRBV15	TRBJ2-7	TRBD2	NA
CASSWTETYNSPLHF	TGTGCCAGCAGTTGGACAGAGACTTATAATTCACCCCTCCACTTT	TRBV6-2/TRBV6-3	TRBJ1-6	NA	NA
CASSETTNSYNSPLHF	TGTGCCAGCAGTGAAACAACGAACTCCTATAATTCACCCCTCCACTTT	TRBV25-1	TRBJ1-6	NA	NA
CASSTTGASGYTF	TGTGCCAGCAGCACCACAGGGGCCTCTGGCTACACCTTC	TRBV3-1/TRBV3-2	TRBJ1-2	TRBD1	NA
CASSQDSGRSGNTIYF	TGCGCCAGCAGCCAAGATTCGGGGAGATCTGGAAACACCATATATTTT	TRBV4-1	TRBJ1-3	NA	NA
CASSQDERSSNEQFF	TGTGCCAGCAGCCAAGATGAGCGCAGCTCCAATGAGCAGTTCTTC	TRBV4-2	TRBJ2-1	NA	NA
CASSRSTSRAGRYNEQFF	TGTGCCAGCAGTCGGTCGACAAGTCGTGCGGGGAGGTACAATGAGCAGTTCTTC	TRBV27	TRBJ2-1	NA	NA
CASSFGQGRSPLHF	TGTGCCAGCAGCTTCGGACAGGGAAGATCACCCCTCCACTTT	TRBV3-1/TRBV3-2	TRBJ1-6	TRBD1	once
CASSQDMGGNYGYTF	TGCGCCAGCAGCCAAGATATGGGAGGAAACTATGGCTACACCTTC	TRBV4-3	TRBJ1-2	NA	NA
CAWIQGTGGFDEQFF	TGTGCCTGGATCCAGGGGACAGGGGGATTCGATGAGCAGTTCTTC	TRBV30	TRBJ2-1	TRBD1	NA
CASSSGTVFSYGYTF	TGTGCCAGCAGCTCAGGGACAGTCTTTAGCTATGGCTACACCTTC	TRBV5-8	TRBJ1-2	TRBD1	NA
CASSLPLLTGLGGYTF	TGTGCCAGCAGCTTGCCCCTTTTGACAGGGTTGGGAGGCTACACCTTC	TRBV5-6	TRBJ1-2	TRBD1	NA
CASSLLRDRNTEAFF	TGTGCCAGCAGCTTACTCCGAGATAGGAACACTGAAGCTTTCTTT	TRBV7-9	TRBJ1-1	NA	few
CASSFFGQSNTGELFF	NA	TRBV7-2	TRBJ2-2	NA	NA
CASSRQEGSYGYTF	TGTGCCAGCAGCCGACAAGAGGGCAGCTATGGCTACACCTTC	TRBV3-1/TRBV3-2	TRBJ1-2	NA	NA
CATSDATDTGELFF	TGTGCCACCAGTGATGCGACAGACACCGGGGAGCTGTTTTTT	TRBV24-1	TRBJ2-2	NA	NA
CASSLDTGNYGYTF	TGCGCCAGCAGCTTGGATACAGGCAACTATGGCTACACCTTC	TRBV5-1	TRBJ1-2	NA	NA
CASSYTGNQPQHF	TGTGCCAGCAGTTATACAGGGAATCAGCCCCAGCATTTT	TRBV27	TRBJ1-5	NA	NA
CASTWRGGNYNEQFF	TGTGCCAGCACATGGCGGGGGGGGAATTACAATGAGCAGTTCTTC	TRBV28	TRBJ2-1	TRBD2	once
CASSRTVHMNTEAFF	TGTGCCAGCAGCAGGACAGTGCACATGAACACTGAAGCTTTCTTT	TRBV2	TRBJ1-1	NA	few
CASSLVRQRGGGAEAFF	TGTGCCAGCAGCTTAGTCCGACAAAGGGGGGGAGGCGCTGAAGCTTTCTTT	TRBV11-3	TRBJ1-1	NA	NA
CASSASDRGWDYGYTF	TGTGCCAGCTCGGCAAGCGACAGGGGATGGGACTATGGCTACACCTTC	TRBV18	TRBJ1-2	TRBD1	NA
CASSLYRISYGQRTEAFF	TGTGCCAGCAGCTTATACCGCATCTCCTACGGACAGCGGACTGAAGCTTTCTTT	TRBV7-2	TRBJ1-1	NA	NA
CASSLDRGFQETQYF	TGTGCCAGCAGTCTCGACAGGGGGTTTCAAGAGACCCAGTACTTC	TRBV2	TRBJ2-5	TRBD1	NA
CSVEQGSNTIYF	TGCAGCGTTGAGCAGGGATCCAACACCATATATTTT	TRBV29-1	TRBJ1-3	NA	once
CASSLRADSPRYEQYF	TGCGCCAGCAGCCTCAGGGCTGACTCCCCCCGATACGAGCAGTACTTC	TRBV4-1	TRBJ2-7	NA	NA
CATSEMGARETQYF	TGTGCCACCAGTGAAATGGGAGCTAGGGAGACCCAGTACTTC	TRBV24-1	TRBJ2-5	NA	NA
CANPFERGGNSPLHF	TGTGCCAACCCGTTCGAAAGGGGAGGGAATTCACCCCTCCACTTT	TRBV21-1	TRBJ1-6	NA	NA
CASSYVGANNEQFF	TGTGCCAGCAGTTACGTTGGGGCCAACAATGAGCAGTTCTTC	TRBV6-6	TRBJ2-1	NA	NA
CSVLVRQGMSDTQYF	TGCAGCGTATTAGTGAGACAGGGGATGTCAGATACGCAGTATTTT	TRBV29-1	TRBJ2-3	TRBD1	once
CASSYDRGQGYTF	TGTGCCAGCAGTTACGACAGGGGGCAAGGCTACACCTTC	TRBV6-2/TRBV6-3	TRBJ1-2	TRBD1	NA
CASSLGAYEQYF	TGTGCCAGCAGCTTAGGAGCCTACGAGCAGTACTTC	TRBV11-2	TRBJ2-7	NA	NA
CASSISWESNQPQHF	TGTGCCAGTAGTATTTCTTGGGAGAGCAATCAGCCCCAGCATTTT	TRBV19	TRBJ1-5	NA	NA
CASSQTWASGYEQYF	TGTGCCAGCAGCCAAACGTGGGCTAGCGGCTACGAGCAGTACTTC	TRBV3-1/TRBV3-2	TRBJ2-7	TRBD2	NA
CASSLTGQNYGYTF	TGTGCCAGCAGCTTAACGGGACAAAACTATGGCTACACCTTC	TRBV7-2	TRBJ1-2	NA	few
CASKVFQLAPHEQFF	TGTGCCAGCAAGGTTTTCCAGTTAGCCCCACATGAGCAGTTCTTC	TRBV27	TRBJ2-1	NA	NA
CASSQTPGEHEQYF	TGCGCCAGCAGCCAAACCCCAGGGGAACACGAGCAGTACTTC	TRBV4-1	TRBJ2-7	NA	NA
CASSLEGDVGELFF	TGTGCCAGCAGCTTAGAAGGGGATGTCGGGGAGCTGTTTTTT	TRBV7-2	TRBJ2-2	NA	NA
CAWSVSRGTSPEKLFF	TGTGCCTGGAGTGTCTCTCGAGGGACAAGCCCCGAAAAACTGTTTTTT	TRBV30	TRBJ1-4	NA	once
CASAGAAWEQYF	TGTGCCAGCGCTGGGGCGGCATGGGAGCAGTACTTC	TRBV6-5	TRBJ2-7	NA	NA
CASSVKTGLMNTEAFF	TGTGCCAGCAGTGTTAAGACAGGGCTCATGAACACTGAAGCTTTCTTT	TRBV6-1	TRBJ1-1	TRBD1	NA
CATQRASASTDTQYF	TGTGCCACCCAACGGGCTAGCGCGAGCACAGATACGCAGTATTTT	TRBV10-3	TRBJ2-3	NA	NA
CASSWGQTTNEKLFF	TGTGCCAGCAGCTGGGGGCAGACAACTAATGAAAAACTGTTTTTT	TRBV5-5	TRBJ1-4	NA	NA
CASSPGQRENTEAFF	TGTGCCAGCAGCCCGGGACAAAGGGAGAACACTGAAGCTTTCTTT	TRBV14	TRBJ1-1	NA	NA
CSVTGLRDTEAFF	TGCAGCGTGACAGGCCTTAGGGACACTGAAGCTTTCTTT	TRBV29-1	TRBJ1-1	NA	NA
CASSPLGQALKNEQYF	TGTGCCAGCTCACCCTTAGGACAGGCGCTTAAAAACGAGCAGTACTTC	TRBV18	TRBJ2-7	TRBD1	once
CASRRDPNYGYTF	TGTGCCAGTAGACGGGATCCCAACTATGGCTACACCTTC	TRBV19	TRBJ1-2	NA	NA
CASSLGLAGVAEQYF	TGCGCCAGCAGCTTGGGACTAGCGGGGGTTGCCGAGCAGTACTTC	TRBV5-1	TRBJ2-7	TRBD2	NA
CASSHRGLYEQYF	TGTGCCAGCAGCCACAGGGGTCTCTACGAGCAGTACTTC	TRBV3-1/TRBV3-2	TRBJ2-7	NA	NA